This T cell receptor (beta chain) originates from a study of T cell responses to AZD1222 COVID-19 vaccine. General study findings and limits: Baseline testing showed seropositivity in only a handful of AZD1222 recipients. Increased Spike-specific TCR breadth and depth were observed after two AZD1222 doses. CD4 TCRs linked to vaccination spanned spike, dominating at 160-218 and 743-854. Among spike-specific TCRs, nearly half reportedly target unmutated variant regions.

Produced via immunoSEQ multiplex PCR; TCRdb's table is partial and in-frame only. This sample yields 85,000 to 120,000 clones, of which 84% are seen a single time; over 15% belongs to the top ten. A word on this clone: As yet, its antigen is unknown.

The germline CDR1 and CDR2 sequences are LGHNA and YSLEER. V lost 1 base and J lost 1, with 13 bases in between. CDR3 length: 16 amino acids. The V and J genes are TRBV4-3 and TRBJ2-5, with a possible D match to TRBD1 (6 bases). This sequence originates from an adult in good health. Sample: peripheral blood, taken on day 0 of AZD1222 vaccination. CDR3 sequence: CASSQAYRERQETQYF. The CDR3 DNA reads as TGCGCCAGCAGCCAAGCCTACAGGGAACGCCAAGAGACCCAGTACTTC.